This T cell receptor (beta chain) came from a study of neoadjuvant anti-PD-1 for oral cavity cancer. Study findings and constraints: With a few patients per group, TCR findings need larger cohorts.

Note on this clone: Its antigen is not known.

Germline CDR1 is GTSNPN and CDR2 is SVGIG (reference sequence). This CDR3 spans 13 amino acids. V lost 0 bases, J lost 6 bases, and 11 bases lay in between. Time point specified: after neoadjuvant nivolumab, at surgical resection. TCRdb's table, derived via immunoSEQ multiplex PCR, lists solely in-frame clones and lacks some. The profile shows some 61,000 clones, more than 75% of them singletons. Sequencing was performed on PBMCs, taken after nivolumab (anti-PD-1) treatment. This TCR was recovered from a person between 40 and 79 years old with oral cavity squamous cell carcinoma. The chain has TRBV30 and TRBJ1-2, with D unresolved. The CDR3 is CAWSVGSGHGYTF. Here the CDR3 DNA reads TGTGCCTGGAGTGTCGGTAGCGGACATGGCTACACCTTC.